The clone carrying this T cell receptor (beta chain) was seen more than once but under ten times. Its antigen is not known. The data derive from a study of T cell responses to AZD1222 COVID-19 vaccine. Study-wide results and caveats: Researchers report vaccine-associated CD4 TCRs spanning spike, with dominance at 160-218 and 743-854. Donors were mostly white British, more females; clonal diversity possibly underestimated. No repertoire was sampled before or during the peak T cell response, only after it.

Generated by immunoSEQ multiplex PCR, the TCRdb table keeps only in-frame clones and is missing some. The table records around 92,000 clones, 90% to 95% of them present only once. The junction had 4 bases not matched to a gene; V was cut back by 4 bases and J by 1 base. This CDR3 region has 15 residues. The germline CDR1 and CDR2 sequences are SGHKS and YYEKEE (reference sequence). This TCR was recovered from an adult in good health. V usage is TRBV5-5 and J usage is TRBJ1-4; 7 bases align to TRBD1. Source: peripheral blood, taken on day 0 of AZD1222 vaccination. The CDR3 spells CASSRWDRTNEKLFF. CDR3 bases: TGTGCCAGCAGCCGCTGGGACAGAACTAATGAAAAACTGTTTTTT.